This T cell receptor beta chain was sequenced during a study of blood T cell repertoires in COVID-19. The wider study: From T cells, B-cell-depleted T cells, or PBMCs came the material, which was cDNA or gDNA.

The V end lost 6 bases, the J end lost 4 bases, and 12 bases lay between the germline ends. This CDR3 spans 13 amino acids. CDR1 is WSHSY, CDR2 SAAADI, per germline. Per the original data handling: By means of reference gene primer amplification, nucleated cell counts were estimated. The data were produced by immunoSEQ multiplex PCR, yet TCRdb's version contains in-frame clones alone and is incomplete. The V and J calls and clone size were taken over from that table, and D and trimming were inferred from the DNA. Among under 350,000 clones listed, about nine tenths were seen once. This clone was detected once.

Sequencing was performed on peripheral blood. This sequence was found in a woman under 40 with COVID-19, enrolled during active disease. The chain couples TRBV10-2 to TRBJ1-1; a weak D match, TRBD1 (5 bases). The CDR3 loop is CASRGVDGTEAFF. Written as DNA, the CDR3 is TGCGCCAGCAGAGGGGTTGACGGCACTGAAGCTTTCTTT.